The rows below give T cell receptor beta chains drawn from one sample of a study of T cells after yellow fever vaccination. TCRdb reprocessed the 5' RACE reads with MiXCR, giving one entry per CDR3 protein. The sample includes approximately 330,000 distinct CDR3 sequences, around 13% of them seen just once. The specimen comprised CD4+ T cells sorted from PBMCs, sampled 15 days after the yellow fever booster vaccination. The receptors here all came from a man between 18 and 29 years old who received the YFV17D yellow fever vaccine. Each CDR3 is given with its conserved first and last residue. Fields, in order: V gene, CDR3 protein.

>TRBV20-1
CSASLRPSSYNSPLHF
>TRBV4-3
CASSQVDKSNSPLHF
>TRBV5-4
CASKLAGTDTQYF
>TRBV7-2
CASGDRDREGDTQYF
>TRBV5-1
CASSSGGRGSQETQYF
>TRBV6-5
CASSATGGRDIQYF
>TRBV29-1
CSGSGEKGQPQHF
>TRBV6-5
CASRAAYEQYF
>TRBV12-3/TRBV12-4
CASSSGGYEQYF
>TRBV29-1
CSVEESGAYLNEQFF
>TRBV4-3
CASSPGGWRETQYF
>TRBV6-2/TRBV6-3
CAIDRTNTGELFF
>TRBV28
CASGSGALETQYF
>TRBV4-1
CASSQVYLAGGPYQETQYF
>TRBV9
CASSVALASSTDTQYF
>TRBV5-5
CASSLATNNEQFF
>TRBV11-2
CASRSLGTGLAKNIQYF
>TRBV24-1
CATSEEPGQQETQYF
>TRBV28
CATVRGLPDTQYF
>TRBV6-1
CASSEYPGTDTQYF
>TRBV9
CASSVGQGNTEAFF
>TRBV12-3/TRBV12-4
CASSLGQGSPLHF
>TRBV5-1
CASSVPQGAEAFF
>TRBV5-4
CASTSAGVDTQYF
>TRBV7-9
CASSPPGTGDNEQFF
>TRBV28
CASTLRETQYF
>TRBV20-1
CSARGPVQETQYF
>TRBV7-2
CASSAYVAAGANVLTF
>TRBV7-2
CASSFDGRFNQPQHF
>TRBV6-5
CASSYGTGEYYGYTF
>TRBV11-2
CASSGGPNTGELFF
>TRBV6-6
CASSYNQGEAFF
>TRBV7-8
CASSSVMTGGNADTQYF
>TRBV12-3/TRBV12-4
CASSFLAGQGSEKLFF
>TRBV5-1
CASGLGGQVDGYTF
>TRBV15
CATTSGGSAKNIQYF
>TRBV10-2
CASSGLAGALKETQYF
>TRBV7-2
CASSLGGGNYGYTF
>TRBV7-2
CASSRNGGGRYGYTF
>TRBV7-6
CASSPRRTYEQYF
>TRBV28
CASSIGASSTDTQYF
>TRBV4-1
CASSQVGALSDTQYF
>TRBV4-1
CASSQLIASGQPQHF
>TRBV29-1
CSVEGPTGAPGNTIYF
>TRBV7-7
CASSFGSGGSGETQYF
>TRBV5-1
CASSSSVTQYF
>TRBV30
CAWNRMSTDTQYF
>TRBV4-2
CASSQEIGGTEAFF
>TRBV5-1
CASSLIGGSGNTIYF
>TRBV12-3/TRBV12-4
CASSSLPHSTSPLHF